The rows below give T cell receptor beta chains drawn from one sample of a study of relationships among human T cell subsets. TCRdb processed the multiplex PCR reads anew with MiXCR; each CDR3 protein has one entry. The sample shows fewer than 5,500 distinct CDR3 sequences, around 60% of them seen only once. The specimen sequenced was CD8+ T cells sorted from blood. The origin of the receptors is a man between 40 and 49 years old in good health. The CDR3 runs from the conserved cysteine through the conserved F or W. The D gene is left open where the match is weak. Clone size, where shown, is once, few, many, or a class for clones that have expanded.

NA	TRBJ1-1	TRBV5-1	NA	TGCGCCAGCAGCGTCTCAGGGAGCCCCCAGCCTGAAGCTTTCTTT	CASSVSGSPQPEAFF
NA	TRBJ2-1	TRBV13	NA	TGTGCCAGCAGCTCCCCCGGGACGGTGAACAATGAGCAGTTCTTC	CASSSPGTVNNEQFF
NA	TRBJ1-4	TRBV2	NA	TGTGCCAGCAGTCCCGTGGGAGGGGGACTGTTTTTT	CASSPVGGGLFF
few	TRBJ2-7	TRBV20-1	NA	TGCAGTGCTCACGGTGGGCGGGAAAGTTACTACGAGCAGTACTTC	CSAHGGRESYYEQYF
few	TRBJ1-1	TRBV5-1	TRBD1	TGCGCCAGCAGCCACGGGATTTACAGGGGAACGCGAACAACTGAAGCTTTCTTT	CASSHGIYRGTRTTEAFF
NA	TRBJ2-7	TRBV7-9	TRBD1	TGTGCCAGCAGTTCGGCTCCCGGGACAGGGGACTACGAGCAGTACTTC	CASSSAPGTGDYEQYF
NA	TRBJ2-5	TRBV4-1	NA	TGCGCCAGCAGCGAAGAATGGGTCTCGACGGAGACCCAGTACTTC	CASSEEWVSTETQYF
once	TRBJ2-3	TRBV29-1	NA	TGCAGCGCCTCTCAAGGGTCTAGCACAGATACGCAGTATTTT	CSASQGSSTDTQYF
NA	TRBJ2-1	TRBV10-3	TRBD2	TGTGCCATCACTGGCTCTAGCGGGAGGGCCGACTACAATGAGCAGTTCTTC	CAITGSSGRADYNEQFF
NA	TRBJ2-7	TRBV27	NA	TGTGCCAGCAGCTCCGGGGCCTTCAACGAGCAGTACTTC	CASSSGAFNEQYF
NA	TRBJ2-7	TRBV28	NA	TGTGCCAGCAGTTTATGGACAGCCGCCTACGAGCAGTACTTC	CASSLWTAAYEQYF
NA	TRBJ1-1	TRBV27	NA	TGTGCCAGCAGTTGGGGGCCTGCAATGAACACTGAAGCTTTCTTT	CASSWGPAMNTEAFF
NA	TRBJ1-1	TRBV19	NA	TGTGCCAGTAGTCAAAGTTGGGACCCTGAAGCTTTCTTT	CASSQSWDPEAFF
NA	TRBJ2-1	TRBV5-1	TRBD1	TGCGCCAGCACCCCGAGTGACAGGGTCGGCAATGAGCAGTTCTTC	CASTPSDRVGNEQFF
NA	TRBJ2-1	TRBV29-1	NA	TGCAGCGTTCCAGGGAGCTCCTACAATGAGCAGTTCTTC	CSVPGSSYNEQFF